This T cell receptor (beta chain) emerged from a study of blood T cells in healthy people across ages. Each donor's blood draw was around 10 milliliters of peripheral blood. No fewer than 6 micrograms of total RNA were isolated from every sample. Between the trimmed V and J ends, which lost 4 bases and 3 bases, there was a span of 17 bases. The V gene's germline CDR1 is SGHRS and CDR2 YFSETQ. CDR3 length: 15 residues. General study results and limits: Across the age range, TCR beta diversity per million T cells fell in a roughly linear way.

About this clonotype itself: Its matching antigen is unknown.

A second roughly 6 to 12 cycle PCR used barcoded and J-beta primers. Every cDNA molecule carried a tag from a template-switch adaptor bearing 12 random nucleotides. TCRdb processed the 5' RACE reads anew with MiXCR; each CDR3 protein has one entry. The sample holds around 1,800,000 distinct CDR3 sequences; about 39% are singletons and the top ten take 23%. The sequencing input was blood. This clonotype was obtained from a human donor in good health. The chain joins TRBV5-1 to TRBJ2-7, with a tentative D call TRBD1 (6 bases). Written as DNA, the CDR3 is TGCGCCAGCAGCCCCTTACCGGACAGCGACTACGAGCAGTACTTC. Encoded protein: CASSPLPDSDYEQYF.